This T cell receptor beta chain was observed in a study of blood T cell repertoires in COVID-19. Looking at the study overall: In each case, the material was cDNA or gDNA derived from T cells, B-cell-depleted T cells, or PBMCs.

V gave up 6 bases and J gave up 0 bases; unmatched junction bases: 6. Per germline, CDR1 WSHSY and CDR2 SAAADI. The CDR3 contains 15 residues. This clone was seen only once. Per the authors' pipeline: By means of reference gene primer amplification, nucleated cell counts were estimated. Libraries were prepared by immunoSEQ multiplex PCR; TCRdb keeps only in-frame clonotypes and omits some of them. V and J calls and clone size are as listed in that table; D and trimming were resolved from the DNA. The table lists roughly 53,000 clones, about 86% of them singletons. The genes are TRBV10-2 and TRBJ2-7, with 9 bases matching TRBD2. Source material: peripheral blood. This TCR came from a man between 40 and 49 years old with active COVID-19. The CDR3 loop reads CASRLAGASSYEQYF. The CDR3 DNA reads TGCGCCAGCAGATTAGCGGGGGCTAGCTCCTACGAGCAGTACTTC.